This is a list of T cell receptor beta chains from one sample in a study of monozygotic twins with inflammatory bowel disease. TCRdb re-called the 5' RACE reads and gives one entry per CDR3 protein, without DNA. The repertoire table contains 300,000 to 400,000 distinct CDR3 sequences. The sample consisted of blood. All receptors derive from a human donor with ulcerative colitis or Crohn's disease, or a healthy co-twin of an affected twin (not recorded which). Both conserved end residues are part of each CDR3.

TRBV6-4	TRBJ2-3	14	CASSERRGADTQYF
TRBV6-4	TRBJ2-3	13	CASSADGTDTQYF
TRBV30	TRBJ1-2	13	CAWSVTVGRGYTF
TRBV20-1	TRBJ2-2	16	CSARGPLIGYTGELFF
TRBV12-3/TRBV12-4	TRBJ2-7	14	CASSDLEGAYEQYF
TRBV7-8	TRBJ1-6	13	CANSLDVGSPLHF
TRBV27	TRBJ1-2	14	CASSLAGTGPGYTF
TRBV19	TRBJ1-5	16	CASRNSGTGGLQPQHF
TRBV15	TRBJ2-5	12	CATGRQRETQYF
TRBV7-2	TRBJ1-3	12	CASTGSGNTIYF
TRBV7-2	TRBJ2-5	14	CASSTRDSQETQYF
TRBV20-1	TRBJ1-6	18	CSARRDDSPSSYNSPLHF
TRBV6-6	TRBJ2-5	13	CASSWAVFETQYF
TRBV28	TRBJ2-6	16	CASSLFASSGANVLTF
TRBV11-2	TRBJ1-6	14	CASGDRGRNSPLHF
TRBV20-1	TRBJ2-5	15	CSARDRILAQETQYF
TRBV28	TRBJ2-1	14	CASSLETMFNEQFF